This T cell receptor beta chain was recovered during a study of T-cell reconstitution after alpha-beta-depleted transplantation in children. About this clonotype itself: Its target is unknown.

The V gene end was trimmed by 5 bases and the J gene end by 4 bases; junction bases not matched to a gene: 6. This CDR3 has 14 amino acids. Germline V gives CDR1 DFQATT, CDR2 SNEGSKA (reference sequence). Findings of the study overall: Reportedly, only several hundred clones from non-depleted graft cells drove alpha-beta T-cell counts at about two months. When one year had passed after transplant, most T-cell counts and diversity came from newly produced T cells. Day-60 TCRbeta diversity that was high in some patients was derived from surviving recipient T cells and thymic progenitors.

Unique molecular identifiers tagged the TCRbeta library. TCRdb reprocessed the PCR reads with MiXCR, giving one entry per CDR3 protein. The repertoire consists of approximately 650,000 distinct CDR3 sequences, with about an eighth occurring once and the leading ten covering 0.79%. Source: PBMCs, taken before TCRalphabeta/CD19-depleted stem cell transplant. This sequence was found in a girl aged 2-10 years with congenital amegakaryocytic thrombocytopenia, due to receive a stem cell transplant. This chain links TRBV20-1 with TRBJ2-5; 11 nucleotides align to TRBD2. In nucleotides, the CDR3 is TGCAGTGCTTTAGCGGGAGGGCCGGCAGAGACCCAGTACTTC. It yields the protein CSALAGGPAETQYF.